This T cell receptor beta chain derives from a study of early T cells in non-severe SARS-CoV-2 infection. Overall study context: Sequenced bulk RNA came from whole blood that was unsorted, and chains were unpaired. Study-wide results and limits: The VDJdb matching leaned toward anti-spike CD8 responses and overlooked private and CD4 specificities.

Losses at the gene ends were 2 bases for V and 7 bases for J; bases not matched to a gene: 11. This CDR3 has 16 amino acids. In germline, CDR1 is SGHRS, CDR2 YFSETQ. Points on this clonotype: Its specificity is unknown.

Individual cDNA molecules received unique molecular identifiers. Each CDR3 protein gets one entry after TCRdb re-called the 5' RACE reads with MiXCR. The sample carries 50,000 to 70,000 distinct CDR3 sequences, around 9.3% recorded once. This chain links TRBV5-1 with TRBJ2-7, with TRBD1 matching 11 bases. The sequencing input was whole blood. This clonotype was obtained from an adult who was a healthcare worker with PCR-confirmed SARS-CoV-2 infection or an uninfected control (not recorded which). The CDR3 DNA follows: TGCGCCAGCAGCTTAGATCCGGGACAGGGGGTTATGGAGCAGTACTTC. Its protein product is CASSLDPGQGVMEQYF.